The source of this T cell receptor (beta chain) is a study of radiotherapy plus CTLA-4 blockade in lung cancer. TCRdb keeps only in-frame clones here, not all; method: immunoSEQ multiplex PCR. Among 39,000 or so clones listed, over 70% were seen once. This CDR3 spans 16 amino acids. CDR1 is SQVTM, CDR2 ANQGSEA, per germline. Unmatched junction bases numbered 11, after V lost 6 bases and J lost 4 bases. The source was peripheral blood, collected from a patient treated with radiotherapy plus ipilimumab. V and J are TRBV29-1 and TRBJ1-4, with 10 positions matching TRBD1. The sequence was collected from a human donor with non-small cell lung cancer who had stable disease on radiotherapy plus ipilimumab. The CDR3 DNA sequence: TGCAGCGTCGCCGGGACAGGGGACTTTGGTAATGAAAAACTGTTTTTT. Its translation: CSVAGTGDFGNEKLFF.